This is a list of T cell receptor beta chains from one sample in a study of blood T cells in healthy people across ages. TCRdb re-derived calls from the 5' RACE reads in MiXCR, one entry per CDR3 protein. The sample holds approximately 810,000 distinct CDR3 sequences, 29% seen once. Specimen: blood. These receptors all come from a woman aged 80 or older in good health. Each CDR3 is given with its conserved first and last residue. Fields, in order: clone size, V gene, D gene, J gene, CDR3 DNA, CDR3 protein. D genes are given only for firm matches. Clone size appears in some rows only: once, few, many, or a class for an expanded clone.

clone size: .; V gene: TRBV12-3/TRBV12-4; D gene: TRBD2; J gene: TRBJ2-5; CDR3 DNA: TGTGCCAGCAGAGCGGGGGGTGAGACCCAGTACTTC; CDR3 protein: CASRAGGETQYF
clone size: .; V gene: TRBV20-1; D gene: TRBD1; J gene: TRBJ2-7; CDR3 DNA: TGCAGTGCTCGAAGGATTTCGCCGGGACAGGGGGCCTACGAGCAGTACTTC; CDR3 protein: CSARRISPGQGAYEQYF
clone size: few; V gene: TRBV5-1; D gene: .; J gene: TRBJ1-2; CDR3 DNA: TGCGCCAGCAGCCCAGGAGACAGCCCCTTCTATGGCTACACCTTC; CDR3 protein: CASSPGDSPFYGYTF
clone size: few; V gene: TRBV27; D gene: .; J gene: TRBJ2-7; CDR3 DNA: TGTGCCAGCAGTGCAGGACCGCTTGCCTCCTACGAGCAGTACTTC; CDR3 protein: CASSAGPLASYEQYF
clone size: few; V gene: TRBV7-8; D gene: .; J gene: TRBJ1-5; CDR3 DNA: TGTGCCAGCAGCCACAGGGAGGGGGATCAGCCCCAGCATTTT; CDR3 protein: CASSHREGDQPQHF
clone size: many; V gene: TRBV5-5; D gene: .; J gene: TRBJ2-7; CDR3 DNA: TGTGCCAGCAGCTTGGTCAGGGTTAACGAGCAGTACTTC; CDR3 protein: CASSLVRVNEQYF
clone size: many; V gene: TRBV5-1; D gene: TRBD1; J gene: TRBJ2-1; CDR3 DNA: TGCGCCAGCAGCTTCGGGACAGGGCGCTCCTACAATGAGCAGTTCTTC; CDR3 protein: CASSFGTGRSYNEQFF
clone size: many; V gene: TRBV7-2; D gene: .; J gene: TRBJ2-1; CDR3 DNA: TGTGCCAGCAGCCTAACCCACCCCGTGGACCGTTCAGGGAATGAGCAGTTCTTC; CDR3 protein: CASSLTHPVDRSGNEQFF
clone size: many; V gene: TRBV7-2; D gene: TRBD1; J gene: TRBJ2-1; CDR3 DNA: TGTGCCAGCAGCACCCGGACAGGGGCATACAATGAGCAGTTCTTC; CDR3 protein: CASSTRTGAYNEQFF
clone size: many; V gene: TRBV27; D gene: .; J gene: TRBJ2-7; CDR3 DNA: TGTGCCAGCAGGTCCCGACAGAACTACGAGCAGTACTTC; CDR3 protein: CASRSRQNYEQYF
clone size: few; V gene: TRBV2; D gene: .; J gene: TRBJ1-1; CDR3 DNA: TGTGCCAGCATGAGGGGAGAGAACACTGAAGCTTTCTTT; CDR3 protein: CASMRGENTEAFF
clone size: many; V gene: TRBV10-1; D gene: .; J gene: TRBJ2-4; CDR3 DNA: TGCGCCAGCAGCGTAGCCCGTTCGGGGGCGAACATTCAGTACTTC; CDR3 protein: CASSVARSGANIQYF
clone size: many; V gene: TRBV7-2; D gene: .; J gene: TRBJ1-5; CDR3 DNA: TGTGCCAGCAGCTCTCTTTTGGGAAGGCCCCAGCATTTT; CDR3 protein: CASSSLLGRPQHF
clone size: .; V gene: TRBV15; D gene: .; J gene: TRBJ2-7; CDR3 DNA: TGTGCCACCAGCAGAGATTTGGGGAGCGGCTCATTCTACGAGCAGTACTTC; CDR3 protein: CATSRDLGSGSFYEQYF
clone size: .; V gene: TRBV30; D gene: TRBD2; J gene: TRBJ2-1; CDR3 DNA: TGTGCCTGGAGTCGCTCGGGGGAGGGTCTCTACAATGAGCAGTTCTTC; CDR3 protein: CAWSRSGEGLYNEQFF
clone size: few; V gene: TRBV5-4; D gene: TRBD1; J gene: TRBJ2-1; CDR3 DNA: TGTGCCAGCAGCAGGCGACCGGGACAGGGCCTAAATGAGCAGTTCTTC; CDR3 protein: CASSRRPGQGLNEQFF
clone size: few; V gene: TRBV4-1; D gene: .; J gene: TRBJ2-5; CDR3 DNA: TGCGCCAGCAGCCAAGACGCGGGCAGAGAGACCCAGTACTTC; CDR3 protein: CASSQDAGRETQYF
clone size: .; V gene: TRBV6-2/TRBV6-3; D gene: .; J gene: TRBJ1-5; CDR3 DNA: TGTGCCAGCAGTCCGCCTGTAGGGGGTCAGCCCCAGCATTTT; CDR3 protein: CASSPPVGGQPQHF
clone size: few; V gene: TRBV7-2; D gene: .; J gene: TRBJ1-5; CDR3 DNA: TGTGCCAGCAGCTTCCGAGGGGGGGGCGATCAGCCCCAGCATTTT; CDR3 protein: CASSFRGGGDQPQHF
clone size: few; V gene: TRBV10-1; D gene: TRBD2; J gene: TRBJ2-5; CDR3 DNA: TGCGCCAGCAGTAGCGGGGGGGCCAATCGGTACTTC; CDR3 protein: CASSSGGANRYF
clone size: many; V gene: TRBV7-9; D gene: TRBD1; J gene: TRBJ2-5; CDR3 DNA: TGTGCCAGCAGCTCAGGGACAGGGGTTTTAGGCGGAGAGACCCAGTACTTC; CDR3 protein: CASSSGTGVLGGETQYF
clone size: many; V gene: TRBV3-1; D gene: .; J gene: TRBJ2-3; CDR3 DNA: TGTGCCAGCAGCCGAAGGACAGTCACAGATACGCAGTATTTT; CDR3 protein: CASSRRTVTDTQYF
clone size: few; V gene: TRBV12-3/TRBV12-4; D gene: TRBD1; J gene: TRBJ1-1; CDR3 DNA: TGTGCCATCCTCAGGGGGGGGACTGAAGCTTTCTTT; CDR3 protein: CAILRGGTEAFF
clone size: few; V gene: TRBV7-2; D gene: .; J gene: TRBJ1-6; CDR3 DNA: TGTGCCAGCAGCTTAGCGCAGAGACATGGGTCACCCCTCCACTTT; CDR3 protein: CASSLAQRHGSPLHF
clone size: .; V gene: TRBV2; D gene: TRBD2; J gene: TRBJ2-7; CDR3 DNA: TGTGCCAGCACTCCGGGGGGACGAGCGGGGGTAAACGGCGAGCAGTACTTC; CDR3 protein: CASTPGGRAGVNGEQYF
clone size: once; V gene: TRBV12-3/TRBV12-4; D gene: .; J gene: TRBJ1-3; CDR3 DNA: TGTGCCAGCACCCTTACGGGGTCTCGAAACACCATATATTTT; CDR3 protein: CASTLTGSRNTIYF
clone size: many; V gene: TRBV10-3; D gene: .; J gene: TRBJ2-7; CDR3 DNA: TGTGCCATCAGTGACCGCGCAGCCTACGAGCAGTACTTC; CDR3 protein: CAISDRAAYEQYF
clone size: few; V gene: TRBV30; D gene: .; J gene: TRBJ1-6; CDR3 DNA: TGTGCCTGGAATCTACAGCGCAATTCACCCCTCCACTTT; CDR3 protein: CAWNLQRNSPLHF
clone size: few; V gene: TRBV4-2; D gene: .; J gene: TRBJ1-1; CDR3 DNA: TGTGCCAGCAGCCAAGAGGACTTTTTTCGGGCAAATGAAGCTTTCTTT; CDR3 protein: CASSQEDFFRANEAFF
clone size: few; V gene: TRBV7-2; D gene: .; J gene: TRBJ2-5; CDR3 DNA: TGTGCCAGCAGCCCAGGGAAATTACTAGTTTTGGAGACCCAGTACTTC; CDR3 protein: CASSPGKLLVLETQYF
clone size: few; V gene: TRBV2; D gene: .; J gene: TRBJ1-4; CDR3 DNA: TGTGCCAGCAGCGCCAGGGGCATGGGGGAAAAACTGTTTTTT; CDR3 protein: CASSARGMGEKLFF
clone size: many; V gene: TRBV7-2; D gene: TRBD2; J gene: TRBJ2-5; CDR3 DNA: TGTGCCAGCAGCTTAGCGGGGGCTAGCGGGGTACAAGAGACCCAGTACTTC; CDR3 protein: CASSLAGASGVQETQYF
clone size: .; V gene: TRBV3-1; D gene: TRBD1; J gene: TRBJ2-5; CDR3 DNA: TGTGCCAGCGGCCAAACAGGGGTAGGGAATGAGCAGTACTTC; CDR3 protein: CASGQTGVGNEQYF
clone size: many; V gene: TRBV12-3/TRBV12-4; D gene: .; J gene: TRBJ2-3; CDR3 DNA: TGTGCCAGCAGTACCTACCTGGGGGATACGCAGTATTTT; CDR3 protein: CASSTYLGDTQYF
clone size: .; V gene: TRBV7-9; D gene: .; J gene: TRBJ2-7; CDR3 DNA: TGTGCCAGCTTCCCCTCCTACGAGCAGTACTTC; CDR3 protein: CASFPSYEQYF
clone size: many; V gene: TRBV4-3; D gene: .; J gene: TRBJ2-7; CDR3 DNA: TGCGCCAGCAGCCAAGCGGTCGGACAGACCTCCTACGAGCAGTACTTC; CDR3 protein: CASSQAVGQTSYEQYF
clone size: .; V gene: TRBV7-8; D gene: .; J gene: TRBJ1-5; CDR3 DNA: TGTGCCAGCAGCCCCACGACAGTTCAGCCCCAGCATTTT; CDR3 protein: CASSPTTVQPQHF
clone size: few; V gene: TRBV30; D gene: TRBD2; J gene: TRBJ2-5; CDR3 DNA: TGTGCCTGGAATCCAGCGGGGGGGCCAATTGGTAAAGAACAGTACTTC; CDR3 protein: CAWNPAGGPIGKEQYF
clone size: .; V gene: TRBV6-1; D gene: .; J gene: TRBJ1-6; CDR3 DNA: TGTGCCAGCAGTGAAATAGGGGATAATTCACCCCTCCACTTT; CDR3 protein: CASSEIGDNSPLHF
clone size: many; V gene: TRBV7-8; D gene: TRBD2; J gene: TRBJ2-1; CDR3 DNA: TGTGCCAGCAGCTTAGCGGGGGGTAGCGGGGGGTACAATGAGCAGTTCTTC; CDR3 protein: CASSLAGGSGGYNEQFF
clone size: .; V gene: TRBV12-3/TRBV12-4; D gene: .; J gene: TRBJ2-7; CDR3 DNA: TGTGCCAGCAGTTTACGGGGTCAAGCTTTCCACGAGCAGTACTTC; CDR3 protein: CASSLRGQAFHEQYF